These 27 T cell receptor beta chains originate from one sample sequenced in a study of shared clonotypes between healthy human individuals. The naive CD8 subset, CD45RO-negative cells positively selected for CCR7, excluded terminally differentiated effector memory CD45RA+ cells. Sequenced by immunoSEQ multiplex PCR; TCRdb stores in-frame clones only, minus some. The sample consists of roughly 890,000 clones, 92% of them appearing once. Sequenced material: naive CD8+ T cells sorted from blood. These TCRs come from a man aged 30 to 39 in good health.

This chain links TRBV14 with TRBJ2-1, with 8 positions matching TRBD1. The germline V gene encodes CDR1 SGHDN and CDR2 FVKESK. CDR3 length: 17 residues. With 1 base clipped from V and 7 bases from J, the junction kept 12 bases outside the gene matches. CDR3 DNA sequence: TGTGCCAGCAGCCAAGTTGGAGCAGGGGGCGCGCGAAATGAGCAGTTCTTC. Protein sequence: CASSQVGAGGARNEQFF. Variable domain in full (rest from reference TRBV14 and TRBJ2-1): EAGVTQFPSHSVIEKGQTVTLRCDPISGHDNLYWYRRVMGKEIKFLLHFVKESKQDESGMPNNRFLAERTGGTYSTLKVQPAELEDSGVYFCASSQVGAGGARNEQFFGPGTRLTVL.

This chain connects TRBV29-1 to TRBJ1-2, with no clear D. The V end lost 0 bases, the J end lost 6 bases, and 5 bases lay between the germline ends. The CDR3 has 11 amino acids. Germline V gene data show CDR1 as SQVTM and CDR2 as ANQGSEA. CDR3 sequence reads: CSVEDINGYTF. DNA for the CDR3: TGCAGCGTTGAAGATATAAATGGCTACACCTTC. Variable domain in full (rest from reference TRBV29-1 and TRBJ1-2): SAVISQKPSRDICQRGTSLTIQCQVDSQVTMMFWYRQQPGQSLTLIATANQGSEATYESGFVIDKFPISRPNLTFSTLTVSNMSPEDSSIYLCSVEDINGYTFGSGTRLTVV.

This chain connects TRBV27 to TRBJ1-1, with unresolved D. This CDR3 spans 13 amino acids. CDR1 is MNHEY, CDR2 SMNVEV, per germline (reference sequence). Trimming shortened V by 4 bases and J by 10 bases, and 16 bases separated the two germline ends. CDR3 loop: CASSSLGRWGAFF. CDR3 sequence (DNA): TGTGCCAGCAGTTCGCTGGGTAGGTGGGGAGCTTTCTTT.

The genes are TRBV2 and TRBJ2-7; 7 bases line up with TRBD2. Germline CDR1 SNHLY, CDR2 FYNNEI. V was pared by 5 bases and J by 3 bases, with 4 bases of the junction left unmatched. The CDR3 has 13 amino acids. The DNA for the CDR3 is TGTGCCAGCAGTTGGGGGGGATACTACGAGCAGTACTTC. This encodes CASSWGGYYEQYF.

This rearrangement joins TRBV28 to TRBJ2-2, with D unresolved. The CDR3 contains 13 residues. Germline V gene sequence: CDR1 MDHEN, CDR2 SYDVKM. Trimming pared 4 bases from V and 4 bases from J, leaving 7 bases between. The CDR3 DNA reads as TGTGCCAGCAGTTATGCGACCACCGGGGAGCTGTTTTTT. Translated: CASSYATTGELFF.

The chain combines TRBV9 with TRBJ2-1; 10 bases match TRBD2. The CDR3 spans 17 residues. V dropped 3 bases and J dropped 2; count of bases not matched to a gene: 8. Per the germline V gene, CDR1 is SGDLS and CDR2 is YYNGEE. The CDR3 is CASSARTSGATYNEQFF. In DNA, the CDR3 is TGTGCCAGCAGCGCTCGGACTAGCGGCGCTACCTACAATGAGCAGTTCTTC.

This clone was found once. V gene TRBV11-3 combines with J gene TRBJ2-2; D might be TRBD2 (6 bases). V was cut by 3 bases and J by 4 bases, with 6 bases left in between. Germline assignment: CDR1 SGHNT and CDR2 YENEEA. The CDR3 has 13 residues. CDR3 sequence (DNA): TGTGCCAGCAGCTTGGGGGGCACCGGGGAGCTGTTTTTT. This encodes CASSLGGTGELFF.

The V and J genes are TRBV28 and TRBJ1-2, with TRBD1 as a possible D gene (5 bases). The CDR3 consists of 13 residues. The V end was cut by 8 bases, the J end by 4 bases, with 14 bases between. Germline V gene data show CDR1 as MDHEN and CDR2 as SYDVKM. DNA for the CDR3: TGTGCCAGCCAGACCGGGGGACTCTATGGCTACACCTTC. It encodes CASQTGGLYGYTF.

The CDR3 nucleotides are TGTGCCACCAGTTTAGACAGGGGGATTCATCAGCCCCAGCATTTT. This encodes CATSLDRGIHQPQHF. The chain is built from TRBV15 and TRBJ1-5; 9 positions agree with TRBD1. J gave up 5 bases and V 6 bases, and 8 bases lay outside the gene matches. Germline assignment: CDR1 LNHNV and CDR2 YYDKDF (reference sequence). There are 15 residues in the CDR3.

The chain uses TRBV5-1 and TRBJ2-7, with D possibly being TRBD2 (5 bases). The CDR3 covers 13 residues. CDR1 and CDR2 from the germline V gene are SGHRS and YFSETQ. V was clipped by 0 bases and J by 5 bases, with 9 bases between them. The CDR3 DNA sequence: TGCGCCAGCAGCTTGGGTCGGGGTAACGAGCAGTACTTC. Protein sequence: CASSLGRGNEQYF. Together with reference TRBV5-1 and TRBJ2-7, the CDR3 gives the full variable domain: KAGVTQTPRYLIKTRGQQVTLSCSPISGHRSVSWYQQTPGQGLQFLFEYFSETQRNKGNFPGRFSGRQFSNSRSEMNVSTLELGDSALYLCASSLGRGNEQYFGPGTRLTVT.

The rearrangement joins TRBV27 to TRBJ2-1; D ambiguous. V lost 5 bases and J lost 5, with 19 bases in between. The germline V gene has CDR1 MNHEY and CDR2 SMNVEV (reference sequence). The CDR3 consists of 16 residues. The CDR3 nucleotides read TGTGCCAGCAGTGTAATTATCCCAGCCCCTGACAATGAGCAGTTCTTC. It encodes CASSVIIPAPDNEQFF.

The V gene is TRBV19, the J gene TRBJ2-1, with 14 bases aligning to TRBD2. This CDR3 has 14 amino acids. In germline, CDR1 is LNHDA, CDR2 SQIVND (reference sequence). Trimming cost V 8 bases and J 10 bases; bases outside gene matches: 7. CDR3: CASRGTSGRGEQFF. The CDR3 DNA is TGTGCCAGTCGGGGGACTAGCGGGAGAGGAGAGCAGTTCTTC.

J is TRBJ2-2 and V is TRBV28; 9 nucleotides line up with TRBD2. V lost 4 bases to trimming and J lost 4 bases; unmatched junction nucleotides: 16. Germline CDR1 is MDHEN and CDR2 is SYDVKM. The CDR3 is 19 residues long. CDR3 sequence: CASSSTKITGTSSTGELFF. The CDR3 DNA is TGTGCCAGCAGTTCTACAAAGATAACCGGGACTAGCAGCACCGGGGAGCTGTTTTTT. The whole variable domain, filled in from reference TRBV28 and TRBJ2-2, reads DVKVTQSSRYLVKRTGEKVFLECVQDMDHENMFWYRQDPGLGLRLIYFSYDVKMKEKGDIPEGYSVSREKKERFSLILESASTNQTSMYLCASSSTKITGTSSTGELFFGEGSRLTVL.

The chain is built from TRBV2 and TRBJ2-3; 7 nucleotides match TRBD2. Germline V CDR1 and CDR2: SNHLY, FYNNEI. V shed 5 bases, J shed 0 bases, and the junction held 5 bases outside the gene matches. CDR3 size: 15 residues. In DNA, the CDR3 is TGTGCCAGCAGTCCCACTAGCGCGAGCACAGATACGCAGTATTTT. Translating it yields CASSPTSASTDTQYF.

Points on this clone: This specimen includes other DNA sequences encoding the same CDR3. The V gene is TRBV7-9, the J gene TRBJ2-3, with no clear D. V lost 4 bases and J lost 2, with 10 bases in between. This CDR3 has 14 residues. CDR1 is SEHNR, CDR2 FQNEAQ, per germline (reference sequence). As DNA, the CDR3 is TGTGCCAGCAGCTCCTCCGGATCCACAGATACGCAGTATTTT. Protein: CASSSSGSTDTQYF. Filled out from reference TRBV7-9 and TRBJ2-3, the complete variable domain reads DTGVSQNPRHKITKRGQNVTFRCDPISEHNRLYWYRQTLGQGPEFLTYFQNEAQLEKSRLLSDRFSAERPKGSFSTLEIQRTEQGDSAMYLCASSSSGSTDTQYFGPGTRLTVL.

The genes are TRBV11-2 and TRBJ1-4; no definite D call. Germline loops: CDR1 SGHAT, CDR2 FQNNGV. V shed 2 bases and J shed 5 bases, with 18 bases lying between them. This CDR3 has 17 amino acids. CDR3 nucleotides: TGTGCCAGCAGCTTATGGGATGAGAACAGAAAAAATGAAAAACTGTTTTTT. It codes for CASSLWDENRKNEKLFF.

The chain joins TRBV5-1 to TRBJ2-2; TRBD1 is a possible D gene (5 bases). Per germline, CDR1 SGHRS and CDR2 YFSETQ. This CDR3 has 15 amino acids. Trimming cost V 2 bases and J 2 bases, with 10 bases left between them. The CDR3 DNA follows: TGCGCCAGCAGCTTAAGACAGCGAAACACCGGGGAGCTGTTTTTT. Amino acids: CASSLRQRNTGELFF.

The chain is built from TRBV27 and TRBJ2-3, with TRBD2 identical over 10 bases. V dropped 5 bases and J dropped 6; count of bases not matched to a gene: 5. The germline gives CDR1 MNHEY, CDR2 SMNVEV (reference sequence). The CDR3 extends over 14 amino acids. The CDR3 DNA follows: TGTGCCAGCAGTCCTAGCGGGAGCTTGGATACGCAGTATTTT. It specifies CASSPSGSLDTQYF.

As for this clone: This sample also contains other DNA sequences that code for the same CDR3. The V call is TRBV9, the J call TRBJ1-1, with unresolved D. Germline values: CDR1 SGDLS, CDR2 YYNGEE. V was pared by 2 bases and J by 0 bases, with 5 bases between. This CDR3 comprises 13 residues. CDR3 region: CASSVRLNTEAFF. Here the CDR3 DNA reads TGTGCCAGCAGCGTCAGGCTGAACACTGAAGCTTTCTTT.

The chain links TRBV7-3 to TRBJ2-1, with 13 nucleotides matching TRBD2. CDR1 and CDR2 (germline): SGHTA, FQGTGA. CDR3 length equals 17 residues. Unmatched junction bases numbered 8, after V lost 5 bases and J lost 4 bases. Here the CDR3 DNA reads TGTGCCAGCAGCCCCGGACTAGCGGGAGAGGGTTACAATGAGCAGTTCTTC. Translating it yields CASSPGLAGEGYNEQFF. The variable domain in full, completed from reference TRBV7-3 and TRBJ2-1, reads GAGVSQTPSNKVTEKGKYVELRCDPISGHTALYWYRQSLGQGPEFLIYFQGTGAADDSGLPNDRFFAVRPEGSVSTLKIQRTERGDSAVYLCASSPGLAGEGYNEQFFGPGTRLTVL.

The rearrangement joins TRBV18 to TRBJ1-1; weak D call: TRBD1 (5 bases). With 3 bases removed from V and 7 bases from J, the gap between germline ends came to 15 bases. Germline CDR1 and CDR2: KGHSH and LQKENI. This CDR3 is built from 14 residues. The CDR3 nucleotides are TGTGCCAGCTCACCGGAGGGGAGATGGGGTGAAGCTTTCTTT. Amino acid sequence: CASSPEGRWGEAFF.

This chain connects TRBV27 to TRBJ2-7; D possibly corresponds to TRBD1 (7 bases). Germline values: CDR1 MNHEY, CDR2 SMNVEV (reference sequence). This CDR3 has 17 amino acids. Trimming took 0 bases from V and 3 from J, leaving 18 bases between them. The CDR3 coding sequence is TGTGCCAGCAGTTTATCGGCCGCTAACAGGGGAGGCTACGAGCAGTACTTC. This encodes CASSLSAANRGGYEQYF.

The rearrangement uses TRBV5-1 and TRBJ1-1; 9 bases fit TRBD1. CDR1 and CDR2 (germline): SGHRS, YFSETQ. Germline trimming cut 3 bases from V and 3 bases from J; bases unmatched to any gene: 3. This CDR3 has 14 residues. The CDR3 sequence: CASSWTGADTEAFF. The CDR3 coding sequence is TGCGCCAGCAGCTGGACAGGGGCGGACACTGAAGCTTTCTTT.

V usage is TRBV20-1 and J usage is TRBJ1-2; no clear D. The CDR3 is 9 residues long. In germline, CDR1 is DFQATT, CDR2 SNEGSKA (reference sequence). Trimming left V 7 bases short and J 7 bases short, with 7 bases between. Here the CDR3 DNA reads TGCAGTGGGGCTGGTGGCTACACCTTC. This sequence encodes CSGAGGYTF.

This clone was detected once. The rearrangement uses TRBV19 and TRBJ2-7, with no clear D. Per germline, CDR1 LNHDA and CDR2 SQIVND (reference sequence). CDR3 length equals 14 residues. V was shortened by 1 base and J by 0 bases, with 7 bases between the two germline ends. The CDR3 bases are TGTGCCAGTAGTATAGCAGACTCCTCCTACGAGCAGTACTTC. As protein: CASSIADSSYEQYF.

The chain uses TRBV7-2 and TRBJ2-7; D unclear. This CDR3 spans 13 amino acids. V lost 4 bases, J lost 6 bases, and 13 bases lay in between. Germline loops: CDR1 SGHTA, CDR2 FQGNSA. The CDR3 loop reads CASSSTPAPEQYF. The DNA of the CDR3 is TGTGCCAGCAGCTCGACTCCCGCCCCCGAGCAGTACTTC. Filled out from reference TRBV7-2 and TRBJ2-7, the complete variable domain reads GAGVSQSPSNKVTEKGKDVELRCDPISGHTALYWYRQSLGQGLEFLIYFQGNSAPDKSGLPSDRFSAERTGGSVSTLTIQRTQQEDSAVYLCASSSTPAPEQYFGPGTRLTVT.

The V call is TRBV28, the J call TRBJ2-3, with D possibly matching TRBD1 (5 bases). From germline, CDR1 is MDHEN and CDR2 SYDVKM. The CDR3 is 17 residues long. The germline V and J ends were trimmed by 4 bases and 1 base, with 18 bases remaining between them. CDR3 loop: CASSYSQENLGTDTQYF. The CDR3 DNA follows: TGTGCCAGCAGTTATTCACAGGAAAATCTGGGCACAGATACGCAGTATTTT.